The 27 T cell receptor beta chains listed next were all sequenced from one sample in a study of T cells in women clearing cervical HPV infection. Method: immunoSEQ multiplex PCR; TCRdb's copy keeps in-frame clones and lacks some. The sample spans around 31,000 clones; the ten largest clones claim roughly 8.4%. What was sequenced was blood buffy coat. Receptors originate from a woman between 18 and 70 years old with a cervical HPV16 infection that either progressed to CIN3+ or cleared (not recorded which).

A remark on this clone: The read terminates 3 residues before the CDR3 end, so the remaining end is supplied by the germline J gene. The same CDR3 also results from other DNA sequences found in this sample. The chain carries TRBV30 and TRBJ1-3; weak D call: TRBD1 (5 bases). Germline V CDR1 and CDR2: GTSNPN, SVGIG (reference sequence). The CDR3 has 13 residues. Trimming took off 3 bases at V and 0 bases at J, with 6 bases between the two ends. Partial CDR3 DNA: TGTGCCTGGAGCAGGGACTCTGGAAACACC. Protein sequence: CAWSRDSGNT. The complete CDR3 reads CAWSRDSGNTIYF.

Concerning this clone: The read stops 3 residues short of the end of the CDR3; the missing end is completed from the germline J gene. The rearrangement joins TRBV29-1 to TRBJ1-2, with 7 positions matching TRBD1. V was clipped by 2 bases and J by 5 bases; unmatched bases: 8. The CDR3 extends over 14 amino acids. Germline loops: CDR1 SQVTM, CDR2 ANQGSEA. This chain's CDR3 is CSVETTDRSYGYTF. The sequenced part of the CDR3 DNA is TGCAGCGTTGAAACGACGGACAGGTCTTATGGC. The variable domain in full, with the rest retrieved from reference TRBV29-1 and TRBJ1-2, is SAVISQKPSRDICQRGTSLTIQCQVDSQVTMMFWYRQQPGQSLTLIATANQGSEATYESGFVIDKFPISRPNLTFSTLTVSNMSPEDSSIYLCSVETTDRSYGYTFGSGTRLTVV.

Incomplete CDR3 DNA: TGTGCCAGAGGGACAGGGCATAATTCACCC. Its protein product is CARGTGHNSP. The whole CDR3 sequence reads CARGTGHNSPLHF. This chain uses TRBV2 with TRBJ1-6; 9 positions agree with TRBD1. The CDR3 goes on 3 residues after the read ends, and that part is filled in from the germline J gene. The CDR3 is 13 amino acids. The germline V gene encodes CDR1 SNHLY and CDR2 FYNNEI. Trimming removed 9 bases from V and 5 bases from J; junction bases left unmatched: 2. Based on the CDR3 plus reference TRBV2 and TRBJ1-6, the full variable domain is EPEVTQTPSHQVTQMGQEVILRCVPISNHLYFYWYRQILGQKVEFLVSFYNNEISEKSEIFDDQFSVERPDGSNFTLKIRSTKLEDSAMYFCARGTGHNSPLHFGNGTRLTVT.

Worth noting for this clone: Coverage ceases 3 residues before the CDR3 finishes, and the germline J gene fills in the end. The V call is TRBV29-1, the J call TRBJ1-5, with 7 bases aligning to TRBD1. The CDR3 runs to 14 residues. Germline V lookup: CDR1 SQVTM, CDR2 ANQGSEA. With V trimmed by 6 bases and J by 7 bases, 12 bases remained unmatched. The covered CDR3 bases are TGCAGCGTACTCCACAGGGGAGTAGGGCAGCCC. Encoded protein: CSVLHRGVGQP. The full CDR3 protein reads CSVLHRGVGQPQHF.

Worth noting for this clone: Sequencing ends 3 residues short of the CDR3 end; the germline J gene provides the rest. The gene calls are TRBV6-1 and TRBJ1-3; the match to TRBD1 covers 9 bases. Germline V gene sequence: CDR1 MNHNS, CDR2 SASEGT. The CDR3 loop spans 15 amino acids. The J segment lost 0 bases and the V segment lost 4 bases, leaving 1 base of the junction unmatched. The CDR3 DNA, read in part, is TGTGCCAGCAGTGGACAGGGGGTCTCTGGAAACACC. This codes for CASSGQGVSGNT. The CDR3 in full is CASSGQGVSGNTIYF.

On this clone itself: The read gets to within 3 residues of the CDR3 end, and the germline J gene fills in the rest. The chain has TRBV11-3 and TRBJ1-6; D remains unclear. The V end was cut by 4 bases, the J end by 10 bases, with 8 bases between. The germline CDR1 and CDR2 sequences are SGHNT and YENEEA. The CDR3 has 12 residues. The CDR3 sequence is CASSSEGSPLHF. Incomplete CDR3 DNA: TGTGCCAGCAGCTCCGAAGGGTCACCC.

As to this clone: The CDR3 is cut off 3 residues early in the read; its end comes from the germline J gene. This chain uses TRBV20-1 with TRBJ2-5; 7 bases agree with TRBD2. V lost 2 bases to trimming and J lost 5 bases; unmatched junction nucleotides: 2. CDR3 length equals 12 residues. Germline assignment: CDR1 DFQATT and CDR2 SNEGSKA (reference sequence). The DNA read from the CDR3 is TGCAGTGCTAGAAATAGCGGGGAGACC. This translates into CSARNSGET. The CDR3, in full, reads CSARNSGETQYF.

Concerning this clone: The sequence runs out 3 residues before the end of the CDR3; the remainder is reconstructed from the germline J gene. This chain joins TRBV20-1 and TRBJ2-1; D is uncertain. V was pared by 0 bases and J by 4 bases, with 7 bases between. CDR1 is DFQATT, CDR2 SNEGSKA, per germline (reference sequence). The CDR3 sequence is 13 residues long. The CDR3 DNA, read in part, is TGCAGTGCTAGAGATCCCTCTTACAATGAG. This sequence encodes CSARDPSYNE. The whole CDR3 protein is CSARDPSYNEQFF.

Comment on this clone: The read ends 3 residues early relative to the CDR3; the germline J gene fills the gap. The chain is built from TRBV19 and TRBJ1-2, with TRBD1 as a possible D gene (5 bases). Per germline, CDR1 LNHDA and CDR2 SQIVND (reference sequence). V shed 7 bases and J shed 1 base, with 16 bases lying between them. The CDR3 is 15 amino acids. CDR3 residues: CASTPLLGGNYGYTF. The CDR3 bases that were read are TGTGCCAGTACTCCCCTATTGGGGGGTAACTATGGC.

Concerning this clone: Sequencing ends 3 residues short of the CDR3 end; the germline J gene provides the rest. This chain connects TRBV5-1 to TRBJ1-4, with D perhaps TRBD1 (6 bases). The CDR3 runs 15 residues. Germline V CDR1 and CDR2: SGHRS, YFSETQ. V gave up 0 bases and J gave up 8 bases, with 14 bases separating them. The CDR3 bases that were read are TGCGCCAGCAGCTTGGAAGGCAGGGGCGGCGAAAAA. Its protein product is CASSLEGRGGEK. The entire CDR3 sequence reads CASSLEGRGGEKLFF.

Comments on this clone: The read comes to an end 3 residues before the CDR3 does, leaving the germline J gene to fill in the end. The V and J genes are TRBV4-2 and TRBJ1-3; possible D gene TRBD1, 6 bases. In germline, CDR1 is LGHNA, CDR2 YNFKEQ. Trimming shortened V by 1 base and J by 3 bases, and 13 bases separated the two germline ends. The CDR3 loop spans 16 amino acids. The chain's CDR3 is CASSQVSGDGGNTIYF. The covered CDR3 bases are TGTGCCAGCAGCCAAGTATCAGGGGACGGTGGAAACACC.

On this clone itself: The CDR3 end lies 3 residues beyond the end of the read and is filled in from the germline J gene. This chain uses TRBV20-1 with TRBJ2-1; 9 bases align to TRBD1. The germline V gene has CDR1 DFQATT and CDR2 SNEGSKA (reference sequence). The V gene end was trimmed by 4 bases and the J gene end by 6 bases; junction bases not matched to a gene: 10. The CDR3 spans 15 residues. The CDR3: CSANEPGQGGNEQFF. The sequenced CDR3 bases are TGCAGTGCTAACGAACCGGGACAGGGTGGCAATGAG.

The CDR3 DNA, read in part, is TGTGCCAGCAGCTTAGATGCAGGAGTCTATGGC. It specifies CASSLDAGVYG. The full CDR3 protein is CASSLDAGVYGYTF. The genes are TRBV11-2 and TRBJ1-2; D uncertain. Sequencing ends 3 residues short of the CDR3 end; the germline J gene provides the rest. Trimming took 0 bases from V and 4 from J, leaving 9 bases between them. CDR3 size: 14 residues. From germline, CDR1 is SGHAT and CDR2 FQNNGV. Combining the CDR3 with reference TRBV11-2 and TRBJ1-2 gives the whole variable domain EAGVAQSPRYKIIEKRQSVAFWCNPISGHATLYWYQQILGQGPKLLIQFQNNGVVDDSQLPKDRFSAERLKGVDSTLKIQPAKLEDSAVYLCASSLDAGVYGYTFGSGTRLTVV.

Notes on this clone: The read halts 3 residues ahead of the CDR3 end, with the missing end drawn from the germline J gene. This chain links TRBV19 with TRBJ2-2; TRBD1 might be the D (6 bases). Germline-derived CDR1 and CDR2 are LNHDA and SQIVND (reference sequence). This CDR3 contains 14 residues. The part of the CDR3 DNA that was read is TGTGCCAGTAGTAGCCGGGACATTGGTGAGATG. Its translation: CASSSRDIGEM. The whole CDR3 reads CASSSRDIGEMLFF.

On this clone: With the read ending 3 residues before the CDR3 end, the germline J gene is used to fill in that end. This chain links TRBV7-6 with TRBJ1-2, with D maybe TRBD1 (5 bases). This CDR3 contains 17 residues. Germline-derived CDR1 and CDR2 are SGHVS and FNYEAQ. The covered CDR3 bases are TGTGCCAGCAGAAAAACCGGGACTAGCGGGAGGGGTGAGGCC. Its protein is CASRKTGTSGRGEA. The entire CDR3 protein reads CASRKTGTSGRGEAYTF. Based on the CDR3 plus reference TRBV7-6 and TRBJ1-2, the full variable domain is GAGVSQSPRYKVTKRGQDVALRCDPISGHVSLYWYRQALGQGPEFLTYFNYEAQQDKSGLPNDRFSAERPEGSISTLTIQRTEQRDSAMYRCASRKTGTSGRGEAYTFGSGTRLTVV.

By frequency, this clone is medium-sized. A read error may produce the germline difference seen at one junction end. The read comes to an end 3 residues before the CDR3 does, leaving the germline J gene to fill in the end. The J gene is TRBJ2-4, the V gene TRBV10-3, with TRBD1 matching over 12 bases. The germline V gene has CDR1 ENHRY and CDR2 SYGVKD. This CDR3 region has 13 residues. CDR3 bases read: TGTGCCACGGGACAGGGGGCCAGAAACATT. It encodes CATGQGARNI. The complete CDR3 sequence is CATGQGARNIQYF.

Of note for this clone: Read data end 3 residues before the CDR3 end; the end is taken from the germline J gene. This chain links TRBV18 with TRBJ2-1, with D possibly matching TRBD2 (5 bases). The V and J ends lost 4 bases and 4 bases respectively, with 20 bases between them. Germline CDR1 and CDR2: KGHSH and LQKENI. The CDR3 has 17 amino acids. The CDR3 protein is CASSRWTTSDFYNEQFF. The part of the CDR3 DNA that was read is TGTGCCAGCTCACGATGGACGACATCGGACTTTTACAATGAG.

Worth noting for this clone: The sequence runs out 3 residues before the end of the CDR3; the remainder is reconstructed from the germline J gene. V gene TRBV2 combines with J gene TRBJ2-5, with D unclear. The CDR3 is 15 amino acids. Trimming took off 4 bases at V and 3 bases at J, with 15 bases between the two ends. CDR1 is SNHLY and CDR2 is FYNNEI in the germline V gene. This CDR3 is CASSVGTNEKETQYF. CDR3 bases read: TGTGCCAGCAGTGTTGGCACCAATGAAAAAGAGACC.

Notes on this clone: Read data end 3 residues before the CDR3 end; the end is taken from the germline J gene. This chain uses TRBV2 with TRBJ1-2; 10 bases agree with TRBD1. V lost 4 bases to trimming and J lost 6 bases; unmatched junction nucleotides: 5. The CDR3 runs 14 residues. Germline CDR1 reads SNHLY; CDR2 reads FYNNEI. The covered CDR3 bases are TGTGCCAGCAGTGGGTACGGGACAGGGGATGGC. Translated, it gives CASSGYGTGDG. The CDR3 in full is CASSGYGTGDGYTF.

The DNA read from the CDR3 is TGTGCCAGCTCACTGGAGGGACAGGGATGGAGTCAGCCC. It specifies CASSLEGQGWSQP. The whole CDR3 is CASSLEGQGWSQPYTF. The chain employs TRBV18 and TRBJ1-2; 9 bases map to TRBD1. Sequencing ends 3 residues short of the CDR3 end; the germline J gene provides the rest. The CDR3 covers 16 residues. Per germline, CDR1 KGHSH and CDR2 LQKENI. Complete variable domain (other parts from reference TRBV18 and TRBJ1-2): NAGVMQNPRHLVRRRGQEARLRCSPMKGHSHVYWYRQLPEEGLKFMVYLQKENIIDESGMPKERFSAEFPKEGPSILRIQQVVRGDSAAYFCASSLEGQGWSQPYTFGSGTRLTVV.

With regard to this clone: The observed sequence ends 3 residues before the CDR3 terminus, with the missing tail filled in from the germline J gene. The chain recombines TRBV30 with TRBJ1-6; D perhaps matches TRBD1 (5 bases). The CDR3 consists of 13 residues. Looked up from germline, CDR1 is GTSNPN and CDR2 is SVGIG (reference sequence). Trimming took 2 bases from V and 4 from J, leaving 6 bases between them. The DNA read from the CDR3 is TGTGCCTGGAGTCGACAGTATAATTCACCC. Amino acids: CAWSRQYNSP. The whole CDR3 is CAWSRQYNSPLHF.

About this clone: With the read ending 3 residues before the CDR3 end, the germline J gene is used to fill in that end. V gene TRBV19 combines with J gene TRBJ2-3; 8 bases align to TRBD1. This CDR3 comprises 14 residues. Germline V gives CDR1 LNHDA, CDR2 SQIVND (reference sequence). CDR3 DNA (partial): TGTGCCAGTAGAGGACAGGGAATAGCGCAGCCG. Protein product: CASRGQGIAQP. In full, the CDR3 is CASRGQGIAQPQYF.

Turning to this clone: The read terminates 3 residues ahead of where the CDR3 ends, so the germline J gene completes it. The chain uses TRBV19 and TRBJ1-3, with D possibly being TRBD1 (5 bases). The V and J ends lost 5 bases and 2 bases respectively, with 13 bases between them. The CDR3 consists of 15 residues. CDR1 LNHDA and CDR2 SQIVND come from the germline V gene (reference sequence). CDR3 DNA (partial): TGTGCCAGTAGTCAGGGCCAGAGACCTGGAAACACC. This encodes CASSQGQRPGNT. The whole CDR3 protein is CASSQGQRPGNTIYF.

Regarding this clone: The read halts 3 residues ahead of the CDR3 end, with the missing end drawn from the germline J gene. The chain has TRBV5-1 and TRBJ2-2; D gene uncertain. This CDR3 has 14 amino acids. CDR1 and CDR2 from the germline V gene are SGHRS and YFSETQ. CDR3 protein: CASSLTAYNEKLFF. CDR3 DNA (partial): TGCGCCAGCAGCTTGACAGCTTATAATGAAAAG.

Turning to this clone: The read comes to an end 3 residues before the CDR3 does, leaving the germline J gene to fill in the end. The chain is built from TRBV20-1 and TRBJ2-5; TRBD2 matches at 15 bases. Trimming at V came to 5 bases and at J to 6 bases, leaving 7 bases not matched to a gene. Per germline, CDR1 DFQATT and CDR2 SNEGSKA (reference sequence). This CDR3 is 15 amino acids long. The DNA read from the CDR3 is TGCAGTGCTCGGACTAGCGGGGGGGGTCAGAAGACC. This codes for CSARTSGGGQKT. The complete CDR3 sequence is CSARTSGGGQKTQYF.

As to this clone: The missing CDR3 end, 3 residues past where the read stops, is filled in from the germline J gene. The chain carries TRBV7-2 and TRBJ2-7, with a weak D call TRBD1 (5 bases). Between the trimmed V and J ends, which lost 1 base and 3 bases, there was a span of 10 bases. The CDR3 is 14 residues long. Germline assignment: CDR1 SGHTA and CDR2 FQGNSA. The chain's CDR3 is CASSLGPGYYEQYF. The DNA read from the CDR3 is TGTGCCAGCAGCTTAGGTCCAGGGTACTACGAG.

Turning to this clone: The read halts 3 residues ahead of the CDR3 end, with the missing end drawn from the germline J gene. The genes are TRBV20-1 and TRBJ2-7, with a tentative D call TRBD1 (5 bases). Germline-derived CDR1 and CDR2 are DFQATT and SNEGSKA (reference sequence). The CDR3 covers 12 residues. With 2 bases removed from V and 4 bases from J, the gap between germline ends came to 9 bases. The sequenced part of the CDR3 DNA is TGCAGTGCTAGAAAGACAGAGTACGAG. Translating gives CSARKTEYE. The CDR3 in full is CSARKTEYEQYF.